What follows are 10 T cell receptor beta chains derived from one specimen sequenced in a study of spatial heterogeneity in lung cancer. Described time point: blood at routine non-recurrence follow-up after resection. From tumor, nontumor lung or frozen PBMC, whole RNA was taken unsorted for sequencing. TCRdb reprocessed the 5' RACE reads via MiXCR and lists one record per CDR3 protein. The data contain more than 25,000 distinct CDR3 sequences, under 6.5% of them singletons. The source was PBMCs, collected at follow-up. The receptors stem from a male donor with early-stage non-small cell lung cancer.

This clonotype has at least ten counts. In nucleotides, the CDR3 is TGCAGCGCCGGAGGGAACGGCAATCAGCCCCAGCATTTT. Amino acid sequence: CSAGGNGNQPQHF. The J gene is TRBJ1-5, the V gene TRBV29-1; D gene unclear. Germline-derived CDR1 and CDR2 are SQVTM and ANQGSEA. The CDR3 consists of 13 residues. The V and J ends lost 7 bases and 2 bases respectively, with 12 bases between them.

This clonotype has a handful of counts. The genes are TRBV9 and TRBJ2-2; tentative D call: TRBD1 (6 bases). Trimming stripped 0 bases from V and 5 bases from J, with 11 bases between. CDR3 length: 15 amino acids. The germline CDR1 and CDR2 sequences are SGDLS and YYNGEE. CDR3 sequence (DNA): TGTGCCAGCAGCGTAGTGGGGGCTGCTACCGGGGAGCTGTTTTTT. Translating it yields CASSVVGAATGELFF.

The CDR3 spells CASSPQTGKETQYF. In DNA form, the CDR3 reads TGCGCCAGCAGCCCCCAGACAGGGAAAGAGACCCAGTACTTC. The chain combines TRBV4-1 with TRBJ2-5; 7 bases align to TRBD1. This CDR3 spans 14 amino acids. The V gene end was trimmed by 4 bases and the J gene end by 3 bases; junction bases not matched to a gene: 5. Germline lookup yields CDR1 MGHRA and CDR2 YSYEKL.

This clonotype was recorded many times. V usage is TRBV7-8 and J usage is TRBJ2-7; D unresolved. V lost 2 bases to trimming and J lost 4 bases, with 3 bases between them. CDR3 length: 11 residues. Germline values: CDR1 SGHVS, CDR2 FQNEAQ. CDR3 nucleotide sequence: TGTGCCAGCAGCTTATTGTACGAGCAGTACTTC. It codes for CASSLLYEQYF.

There are a few counts of this clonotype. The V call is TRBV5-6, the J call TRBJ2-5; 7 bases match TRBD1. The CDR3 extends over 15 amino acids. CDR1 is SGHDT, CDR2 YYEEEE, per germline. J gave up 1 base and V 4 bases, and 7 bases lay outside the gene matches. The CDR3 DNA sequence: TGTGCCAGCAGCGCGCAACCAGGGGGCCAAGAGACCCAGTACTTC. Translating it yields CASSAQPGGQETQYF.

This clonotype was detected only a few times. The rearrangement links TRBV7-9 to TRBJ2-1; maybe TRBD1 (6 bases). Trimming removed 5 bases at V and 6 bases at J, with 17 bases between. Germline CDR1 reads SEHNR; CDR2 reads FQNEAQ (reference sequence). This CDR3 comprises 15 residues. The CDR3 nucleotides read TGTGCCAGCAGCATCCCGGGACACATTCTCAATGAGCAGTTCTTC. Its translation is CASSIPGHILNEQFF.

The sample holds many counts of this clonotype. V and J are TRBV5-1 and TRBJ2-1; D is unresolved. Germline CDR1 is SGHRS and CDR2 is YFSETQ. Trimming took off 0 bases at V and 9 bases at J, with 16 bases between the two ends. The CDR3 runs 15 residues. The CDR3 DNA sequence: TGCGCCAGCAGCTTGGCCGCTTATTCGGGTGGTGAGCAGTTCTTC. It codes for CASSLAAYSGGEQFF.

This clonotype was counted only a few times. The V and J genes are TRBV7-9 and TRBJ1-2, with D uncertain. The CDR3 length is 14 residues. The V gene's germline CDR1 is SEHNR and CDR2 FQNEAQ (reference sequence). V was pared by 5 bases and J by 1 base, with 11 bases between. The CDR3 reads CASSPRVFNYGYTF. The DNA for the CDR3 is TGTGCCAGCAGCCCCCGTGTTTTTAACTATGGCTACACCTTC.

In its sample, this clonotype was seen many times. In DNA, the CDR3 is TGTGCCAGCAGCTTGGATGCCAGTATCTTGAACACTGAAGCTTTCTTT. It yields the protein CASSLDASILNTEAFF. V and J are TRBV5-4 and TRBJ1-1; D not resolved. Looked up from germline, CDR1 is SGHNT and CDR2 is YYREEE (reference sequence). The CDR3 is made up of 16 amino acids. V lost 0 bases and J lost 0, with 12 bases in between.

This clonotype turned up a few times. The chain has TRBV7-6 and TRBJ2-5; D not certain. The CDR3 is 15 amino acids. Trimming removed 5 bases at V and 4 bases at J, with 17 bases between. Germline lookup yields CDR1 SGHVS and CDR2 FNYEAQ. This CDR3 is CASSPLTGVGETQYF. The CDR3 coding sequence is TGTGCCAGCAGCCCCCTGACTGGCGTTGGAGAGACCCAGTACTTC.